Listed here are 4 T cell receptor beta chains from one sample, sequenced in a study of Ad26.COV2.S vaccination and SARS-CoV-2 variants. As to treatment: 19 received Ad26.COV2.S at low or high dose, single or two shots; 5 received placebo; per-sample allocation not given. Day 63 after the first vaccine or placebo injection was the time point for sampling. Sequencing was performed with immunoSEQ multiplex PCR; in TCRdb, only in-frame clones are kept and a portion is missing. The data show roughly 380,000 clones, around 89% seen once. Sequenced here: peripheral blood, sampled in a trial of Ad26.COV2.S vaccine versus placebo. The receptors stem from a person aged 18-60 years who received the Ad26.COV2.S COVID-19 vaccine or a placebo.

Points on this clone: This specimen includes other DNA sequences encoding the same CDR3. The chain links TRBV12-3 or TRBV12-4 to TRBJ2-2; D perhaps matches TRBD2 (5 bases). This CDR3 spans 13 amino acids. With 2 bases removed from V and 6 bases from J, the gap between germline ends came to 7 bases. CDR3: CASSLLRAGELFF. CDR3 sequence (DNA): TGTGCCAGCAGTTTATTGAGGGCCGGGGAGCTGTTTTTT.

CDR3 nucleotides: TGTGCCAGCACCCACCAGGGGAGCAATCAGCCCCAGCATTTT. Amino acids: CASTHQGSNQPQHF. The gene calls are TRBV28 and TRBJ1-5; D is possibly TRBD1 (6 bases). The germline gives CDR1 MDHEN, CDR2 SYDVKM. This CDR3 has 14 residues. V was clipped by 7 bases and J by 1 base, with 11 bases between them.

The rearrangement links TRBV19 to TRBJ2-5; tentative D call: TRBD1 (5 bases). This CDR3 is built from 14 residues. The germline gives CDR1 LNHDA, CDR2 SQIVND (reference sequence). Trimming left V 5 bases short and J 4 bases short, with 14 bases between. The CDR3 loop reads CASSDSLGTETQYF. The DNA for the CDR3 is TGTGCCAGTAGTGACAGTTTGGGAACAGAGACCCAGTACTTC.

For the CDR3, the DNA is TGTGCCAGCAGCCTCCCCCGGCGGGGCGGCGACGGTCAGCCCCAGCATTTT. Protein sequence: CASSLPRRGGDGQPQHF. The chain recombines TRBV7-2 with TRBJ1-5; a weak D match, TRBD1 (5 bases). The CDR3 is 17 amino acids. CDR1 is SGHTA and CDR2 is FQGNSA in the germline V gene. Deletions cut 5 bases from V and 6 bases from J, with 23 bases between. The variable domain in full, with the rest retrieved from reference TRBV7-2 and TRBJ1-5, is GAGVSQSPSNKVTEKGKDVELRCDPISGHTALYWYRQSLGQGLEFLIYFQGNSAPDKSGLPSDRFSAERTGGSVSTLTIQRTQQEDSAVYLCASSLPRRGGDGQPQHFGDGTRLSIL.